This T cell receptor beta chain was observed in a study of lung T cells in sarcoidosis with Löfgren's syndrome. Background on the study: Sarcoidosis features CD4+ T cell accumulation in bronchoalveolar lavage fluid. Study-level findings and limits: Shared TRAV12-1 and TRBV2 CDR3 motifs across Löfgren's syndrome patients reportedly suggested public CD4+ TCRs.

Using its own MiXCR run on the reads, TCRdb lists one record per CDR3 protein. The sample has roughly 3,000 distinct CDR3 sequences; roughly 27% are singletons. The V gene lost 6 bases and the J gene lost 2 bases, with 9 bases spanning the gap. The CDR3 contains 12 residues. Germline-derived CDR1 and CDR2 are DFQATT and SNEGSKA (reference sequence). This clonotype is deemed medium-sized. Its cognate antigen is unknown. This receptor was obtained from a human donor with sarcoidosis (Löfgren's syndrome or another form), or a control subject (not recorded which). The source material was CD4+ T cells from bronchoalveolar lavage. The J gene is TRBJ2-3, the V gene TRBV20-1; the D gene is possibly TRBD2 (5 bases). The CDR3 bases are TGCAGTGCGGCTAGCAACACAGATACGCAGTATTTT. Translated: CSAASNTDTQYF.